What follows are 14 T cell receptor beta chains derived from one specimen sequenced in a study of shared clonotypes between healthy human individuals. Repertoires were generated with immunoSEQ multiplex PCR, while TCRdb's copy carries only in-frame clones and drops some. Among 2 million to 2.5 million clones listed, 95% were seen once. Material for sequencing was naive CD4+ T cells sorted from blood. Subset: CD45RA+ positively selected. The receptors here all came from a man younger than 30 in good health.

The chain combines TRBV5-1 with TRBJ2-3, with TRBD2 identical over 10 bases. The CDR3 is 15 amino acids. Germline lookup yields CDR1 SGHRS and CDR2 YFSETQ. Trimming took 3 bases from V and 5 from J; bases not matched to a gene: 6. CDR3 nucleotides: TGCGCCAGCAGCTATAGACTAGCGGGTGGAGATACGCAGTATTTT. Translating gives CASSYRLAGGDTQYF.

The J gene is TRBJ1-5, the V gene TRBV10-3; 7 bases align to TRBD1. V dropped 8 bases and J dropped 0; count of bases not matched to a gene: 1. CDR1 is ENHRY, CDR2 SYGVKD, per germline. The CDR3 is 13 residues long. The CDR3 loop is CAIAGGSNQPQHF. CDR3 DNA sequence: TGTGCCATCGCAGGGGGTAGCAATCAGCCCCAGCATTTT.

A note on this clone: The sample holds other DNA sequences that translate to the same CDR3. V gene TRBV29-1 combines with J gene TRBJ2-7, with 7 nucleotides matching TRBD2. Germline V gene sequence: CDR1 SQVTM, CDR2 ANQGSEA. The J segment lost 2 bases and the V segment lost 6 bases, leaving 7 bases of the junction unmatched. This CDR3 has 13 residues. CDR3 residues: CSVTSANPYEQYF. CDR3 sequence (DNA): TGCAGCGTCACTAGCGCGAATCCCTACGAGCAGTACTTC.

Comments on this clone: This CDR3 is also generated by other DNA sequences in the sample. The chain joins TRBV7-9 to TRBJ2-5; D is uncertain. CDR1 and CDR2 from the germline V gene are SEHNR and FQNEAQ (reference sequence). The CDR3 length is 11 residues. Trimming took 3 bases from V and 5 from J, leaving 4 bases between them. This CDR3 is CASSLSETQYF. CDR3 nucleotide sequence: TGTGCCAGCAGCTTGTCGGAGACCCAGTACTTC.

The chain is built from TRBV19 and TRBJ1-4; D remains unclear. Looked up from germline, CDR1 is LNHDA and CDR2 is SQIVND (reference sequence). CDR3 length: 14 residues. The V end lost 6 bases, the J end lost 5 bases, and 13 bases lay between the germline ends. The CDR3 here is CASRSSAQNEKLFF. CDR3 nucleotide sequence: TGTGCCAGTAGGTCTTCCGCGCAGAATGAAAAACTGTTTTTT.

This rearrangement joins TRBV30 to TRBJ2-7; D is possibly TRBD1 or TRBD2 (5 bases each). The CDR3 covers 14 residues. The germline gives CDR1 GTSNPN, CDR2 SVGIG (reference sequence). Between the trimmed V and J ends, which lost 2 bases and 5 bases, there was a span of 16 bases. The CDR3: CAWSPPGTKNEQYF. CDR3 DNA sequence: TGTGCCTGGAGTCCCCCGGGGACGAAAAACGAGCAGTACTTC.

A note on this clone: Other nucleotide sequences from this sample produce the same CDR3. This sequence joins TRBV5-1 and TRBJ2-7, with 10 bases identical to TRBD2. This CDR3 has 14 amino acids. CDR1 and CDR2 from the germline V gene are SGHRS and YFSETQ. The V and J ends lost 2 bases and 3 bases, in that order; junction bases with no gene match: 2. The DNA of the CDR3 is TGCGCCAGCAGCTTAACTAGCGGGGTCTACGAGCAGTACTTC. Amino acid sequence: CASSLTSGVYEQYF.

The J gene is TRBJ2-5, the V gene TRBV27, with 13 bases matching TRBD2. CDR1 MNHEY and CDR2 SMNVEV come from the germline V gene (reference sequence). V lost 4 bases to trimming and J lost 5 bases; unmatched junction nucleotides: 4. There are 15 residues in the CDR3. This CDR3 reads CASSSGLAGHETQYF. The DNA for the CDR3 is TGTGCCAGCAGTTCGGGACTAGCGGGACACGAGACCCAGTACTTC.

This rearrangement joins TRBV19 to TRBJ2-5, with 7 bases matching TRBD2. Germline V gene sequence: CDR1 LNHDA, CDR2 SQIVND (reference sequence). With V trimmed by 4 bases and J by 5 bases, 4 bases remained unmatched. This CDR3 has 13 amino acids. The CDR3 loop reads CASSNAGVETQYF. Written as DNA, the CDR3 is TGTGCCAGTAGTAACGCGGGGGTGGAGACCCAGTACTTC.

The CDR3 loop is CASSFLLAGVETQYF. The CDR3 bases are TGTGCCAGCAGCTTTTTACTAGCGGGAGTCGAGACCCAGTACTTC. The chain employs TRBV7-9 and TRBJ2-5; TRBD2 matches at 11 bases. CDR3 length: 15 amino acids. In germline, CDR1 is SEHNR, CDR2 FQNEAQ (reference sequence). Unmatched junction bases numbered 5, after V lost 3 bases and J lost 5 bases.

Turning to this clone: Distinct nucleotide sequences in the sample also encode this CDR3. The genes are TRBV11-3 and TRBJ2-7; TRBD2 might be the D (6 bases). The CDR3 consists of 14 residues. CDR1 and CDR2 from the germline V gene are SGHNT and YENEEA. V was trimmed by 3 bases and J by 1 base, leaving 10 bases between them. The CDR3 here is CASSLGGTSYEQYF. In DNA form, the CDR3 reads TGTGCCAGCAGCTTGGGGGGAACTTCCTACGAGCAGTACTTC.

The J gene is TRBJ2-7, the V gene TRBV7-2; TRBD1 or TRBD2 may be the D gene (6 bases each). CDR3 length: 16 residues. Trimming removed 1 base at V and 5 bases at J, with 18 bases between. Per germline, CDR1 SGHTA and CDR2 FQGNSA. CDR3 in amino acids: CASSLERGQGRHEQYF. CDR3 nucleotides: TGTGCCAGCAGCTTAGAACGGGGGCAGGGGAGACACGAGCAGTACTTC.

A few counts support this clone. The CDR3 reads CASRAGDGQPQHF. In DNA, the CDR3 is TGTGCCAGCAGGGCAGGGGATGGTCAGCCCCAGCATTTT. The V call is TRBV2, the J call TRBJ1-5; possibly TRBD1 for D (6 bases). Germline values: CDR1 SNHLY, CDR2 FYNNEI. CDR3 length: 13 amino acids. Trimming left V 6 bases short and J 6 bases short, with 12 bases between.

J is TRBJ1-1 and V is TRBV6-5, with 9 bases lining up with TRBD1. From germline, CDR1 is MNHEY and CDR2 SVGAGI. The J segment lost 9 bases and the V segment lost 0 bases, leaving 8 bases of the junction unmatched. This CDR3 contains 15 residues. The CDR3 is CASSYSTDRGRKAFF. Here the CDR3 DNA reads TGTGCCAGCAGTTACTCGACTGACAGGGGGAGAAAAGCTTTCTTT.